These 24 T cell receptor beta chains were all obtained from the same sample, sequenced in a study of T cells after yellow fever vaccination. TCRdb independently ran MiXCR on the 5' RACE reads; one entry per CDR3 protein. Of roughly 45,000 distinct CDR3 sequences in the sample, around 6.8% were seen once. The material sequenced was PBMCs, either bulk or a sorted T-cell subset (CD4+, CD8+, memory, or dextramer-sorted; not recorded which), taken 45 days after the yellow fever booster vaccination. The receptor set was obtained from a man aged 25 to 45 who received the YFV17D yellow fever vaccine.

This clonotype was seen ten or more times. The chain employs TRBV6-4 and TRBJ2-2; TRBD2 agrees at 7 bases. CDR1 is MRHNA, CDR2 SNTAGT, per germline. This CDR3 is built from 15 residues. Losses at the gene ends were 5 bases for V and 1 base for J; bases not matched to a gene: 4. CDR3 protein: CASSPSGGNTGELFF. The DNA of the CDR3 is TGTGCCAGCAGTCCTAGCGGAGGGAACACCGGGGAGCTGTTTTTT.

This clonotype was counted at least ten times. The genes are TRBV7-9 and TRBJ1-5; TRBD1 might be the D (5 bases). The germline V gene encodes CDR1 SEHNR and CDR2 FQNEAQ (reference sequence). Trimming stripped 4 bases from V and 4 bases from J, with 14 bases between. The CDR3 extends over 15 amino acids. The CDR3 DNA follows: TGTGCCAGCAGCTCCCCCGGTGACAGAAATCAGCCCCAGCATTTT. Residues: CASSSPGDRNQPQHF.

V usage is TRBV11-2 and J usage is TRBJ2-7; D remains ambiguous. The CDR3 totals 13 residues. Trimming took off 1 base at V and 2 bases at J, with 6 bases between the two ends. Germline V gene sequence: CDR1 SGHAT, CDR2 FQNNGV. CDR3 region: CASSLAPAYEQYF. DNA for the CDR3: TGTGCCAGCAGCTTAGCCCCAGCCTACGAGCAGTACTTC.

This clonotype was detected many times. The chain couples TRBV20-1 to TRBJ2-5; D is unresolved. The CDR3 runs to 12 residues. In germline, CDR1 is DFQATT, CDR2 SNEGSKA (reference sequence). Trimming stripped 3 bases from V and 1 base from J, with 6 bases between. CDR3 sequence reads: CSAREIQETQYF. DNA for the CDR3: TGCAGTGCTAGGGAGATCCAAGAGACCCAGTACTTC.

Concerning this clonotype itself: With a much larger clone just one base away, this may be a read error. The V gene is TRBV27, the J gene TRBJ2-7; D remains ambiguous. In germline, CDR1 is MNHEY, CDR2 SMNVEV (reference sequence). The CDR3 sequence is 14 residues long. Trimming shortened V by 3 bases and J by 0 bases, and 9 bases separated the two germline ends. As DNA, the CDR3 is TGTGCCAGCAGTTTTATCTCGAACTCCTACGAGCAGTACTTC. Its translation: CASSFISNSYEQYF.

This clonotype was seen a handful of times. V is TRBV7-2 and J is TRBJ1-1, with TRBD1 matching 7 bases. CDR1 and CDR2 (germline): SGHTA, FQGNSA. J gave up 7 bases and V 1 base, and 6 bases lay outside the gene matches. The CDR3 has 14 amino acids. The CDR3 spells CASSLGQGSSEAFF. In DNA form, the CDR3 reads TGTGCCAGCAGCTTAGGACAGGGCTCGAGTGAAGCTTTCTTT.

This clonotype was counted at least ten times. The V and J genes are TRBV6-1 and TRBJ2-1, with TRBD2 matching 14 bases. The germline gives CDR1 MNHNS, CDR2 SASEGT. Trimming at V came to 6 bases and at J to 10 bases, leaving 8 bases not matched to a gene. This CDR3 spans 15 amino acids. This CDR3 reads CASRDRGLAGVEQFF. As DNA, the CDR3 is TGTGCCAGCAGGGATAGGGGACTAGCGGGAGTAGAGCAGTTCTTC.

This clonotype was counted many times. The V call is TRBV25-1, the J call TRBJ1-1; 8 nucleotides match TRBD1. The V and J ends lost 7 bases and 0 bases, in that order; junction bases with no gene match: 4. CDR1 is MGHDK, CDR2 SYGVNS, per germline. The CDR3 runs to 14 residues. CDR3 residues: CASTRTGMNTEAFF. The CDR3 DNA is TGTGCCAGCACTCGGACAGGGATGAACACTGAAGCTTTCTTT. Full variable domain (remainder filled in from reference TRBV25-1 and TRBJ1-1): EADIYQTPRYLVIGTGKKITLECSQTMGHDKMYWYQQDPGMELHLIHYSYGVNSTEKGDLSSESTVSRIRTEHFPLTLESARPSHTSQYLCASTRTGMNTEAFFGQGTRLTVV.

This clonotype has at least ten counts. The CDR3 nucleotides are TGTGCCAGCAGTTATGAGCGAAAGGACATTCAGTACTTC. Encoded protein: CASSYERKDIQYF. The chain joins TRBV12-3 or TRBV12-4 to TRBJ2-4; unclear D gene. Trimming left V 4 bases short and J 8 bases short, with 12 bases between. The CDR3 is made up of 13 amino acids.

This chain links TRBV27 with TRBJ2-4, with 7 bases fitting TRBD1. CDR3 length: 15 amino acids. Per germline, CDR1 MNHEY and CDR2 SMNVEV (reference sequence). J was trimmed by 4 bases and V by 1 base; bases with no gene match: 4. Written as DNA, the CDR3 is TGTGCCAGCAGTTTATGGACAGGATCGAAAAACATTCAGTACTTC. Translated, it gives CASSLWTGSKNIQYF.

Ten or more counts support this clonotype. The chain uses TRBV9 and TRBJ2-1, with 8 positions matching TRBD2. This CDR3 contains 15 residues. Germline CDR1 reads SGDLS; CDR2 reads YYNGEE. V lost 2 bases to trimming and J lost 6 bases; unmatched junction nucleotides: 7. The CDR3 is CASSVEAGVFNEQFF. The CDR3 bases are TGTGCCAGCAGCGTGGAAGCGGGAGTGTTCAATGAGCAGTTCTTC.

This clonotype has just a few counts. The V and J genes are TRBV3-1 and TRBJ1-1, with D maybe TRBD1 (5 bases). The CDR3 contains 13 residues. CDR1 is LGHDT and CDR2 is YNNKEL in the germline V gene (reference sequence). With 1 base removed from V and 6 bases from J, the gap between germline ends came to 9 bases. The CDR3 sequence is CASSQGAGAEAFF. The CDR3 DNA follows: TGTGCCAGCAGCCAAGGGGCGGGGGCTGAAGCTTTCTTT.

This clonotype has a count of ten or more. The genes are TRBV7-9 and TRBJ2-7; a weak D match, TRBD1 (5 bases). Trimming stripped 4 bases from V and 0 bases from J, with 13 bases between. The CDR3 has 15 amino acids. Germline V CDR1 and CDR2: SEHNR, FQNEAQ (reference sequence). The DNA of the CDR3 is TGTGCCAGCAGCTCCTCCAAAGGGGCCTCCTACGAGCAGTACTTC. Its translation: CASSSSKGASYEQYF.

About this clonotype: A much larger clone is a single base away; this may be a read error. The gene calls are TRBV12-3 or TRBV12-4 and TRBJ2-5; possibly TRBD1 for D (5 bases). Trimming cost V 3 bases and J 5 bases, with 13 bases left between them. The length of the CDR3 is 14 residues. CDR3 in amino acids: CASSFQGHGETQYF. The DNA for the CDR3 is TGTGCCAGCAGTTTTCAGGGCCATGGGGAGACCCAGTACTTC.

This clonotype was counted between two and nine times. The chain recombines TRBV7-8 with TRBJ2-7; possibly TRBD2 for D (5 bases). CDR1 SGHVS and CDR2 FQNEAQ come from the germline V gene. V lost 2 bases and J lost 4, with 12 bases in between. This CDR3 region has 14 residues. The CDR3 reads CASSLKGVGYEQYF. The CDR3 DNA reads TGTGCCAGCAGCTTAAAGGGAGTGGGTTACGAGCAGTACTTC.

This clonotype came up many times. The chain has TRBV7-6 and TRBJ1-1; unclear D gene. The CDR3 consists of 13 residues. Trimming took off 4 bases at V and 1 base at J, with 7 bases between the two ends. Germline lookup yields CDR1 SGHVS and CDR2 FNYEAQ. The CDR3 region has the DNA TGTGCCAGCAGCTCGGGTCCGAACACTGAAGCTTTCTTT. It is translated as CASSSGPNTEAFF.

This clonotype was observed at least ten times. This chain uses TRBV20-1 with TRBJ2-1; TRBD2 aligns across 12 bases. Germline assignment: CDR1 DFQATT and CDR2 SNEGSKA (reference sequence). The CDR3 consists of 13 residues. The CDR3 DNA reads TGCTCCCGGACTAGCGGGAAGCTGGCTGAGCAGTTCTTC. Translation: CSRTSGKLAEQFF.

This clonotype came up many times. The gene calls are TRBV7-9 and TRBJ2-7; the D gene could be TRBD1 or TRBD2 (5 bases each). Germline values: CDR1 SEHNR, CDR2 FQNEAQ (reference sequence). The V end was cut by 5 bases, the J end by 3 bases, with 17 bases between. CDR3 size: 15 residues. Written as DNA, the CDR3 is TGTGCCAGCAGCAGAGGGGTAAAAGGGAGCTACGAGCAGTACTTC. It yields the protein CASSRGVKGSYEQYF.

This clonotype was observed at least ten times. The chain joins TRBV19 to TRBJ1-5, with D uncertain. V was cut by 3 bases and J by 6 bases, with 9 bases left in between. Germline-derived CDR1 and CDR2 are LNHDA and SQIVND (reference sequence). The CDR3 sequence is 13 residues long. The DNA for the CDR3 is TGTGCCAGTAGTATGTCAATAATTCAGCCCCAGCATTTT. Its translation is CASSMSIIQPQHF.

This clonotype was counted ten times or more. This rearrangement joins TRBV7-2 to TRBJ2-3; no clear D. Trimming removed 3 bases from V and 6 bases from J, with 10 bases in between. This CDR3 is 13 amino acids long. CDR1 is SGHTA, CDR2 FQGNSA, per germline. CDR3 sequence: CASSFKIGDTQYF. DNA for the CDR3: TGTGCCAGCAGCTTTAAGATCGGTGATACGCAGTATTTT.

This clonotype has just a few counts. The chain links TRBV11-2 to TRBJ2-7; weak D call: TRBD2 (6 bases). With 0 bases removed from V and 6 bases from J, the gap between germline ends came to 9 bases. This CDR3 has 13 residues. In germline, CDR1 is SGHAT, CDR2 FQNNGV. In DNA form, the CDR3 reads TGTGCCAGCAGCTTAGATTTGGGGGGCGAGCAGTACTTC. Its protein is CASSLDLGGEQYF.

V gene TRBV15 combines with J gene TRBJ2-1, with 11 bases matching TRBD2. V dropped 1 base and J dropped 8; count of bases not matched to a gene: 1. This CDR3 has 14 amino acids. Germline V gene sequence: CDR1 LNHNV, CDR2 YYDKDF (reference sequence). CDR3 residues: CATSRGTSGYEQFF. The CDR3 nucleotides read TGTGCCACCAGCAGAGGGACTAGCGGGTATGAGCAGTTCTTC.

The gene calls are TRBV12-3 or TRBV12-4 and TRBJ2-7; D unresolved. The CDR3 contains 14 residues. V lost 6 bases, J lost 6 bases, and 18 bases lay in between. CDR3 bases: TGTGCCAGCAGGCAAACTATACCTACCGCCGAGCAGTACTTC. It yields the protein CASRQTIPTAEQYF.

This clonotype was found many times. The chain is built from TRBV7-9 and TRBJ2-5; 11 nucleotides match TRBD2. CDR1 and CDR2 from the germline V gene are SEHNR and FQNEAQ (reference sequence). The CDR3 contains 15 residues. Trimming removed 2 bases from V and 3 bases from J; junction bases left unmatched: 2. CDR3 loop: CASSLSGLAEETQYF. DNA of the CDR3: TGTGCCAGCAGCTTATCGGGACTAGCGGAAGAGACCCAGTACTTC.